This T cell receptor beta chain was retrieved from a study of blood T cell repertoires in COVID-19. Study summary: T cells, B-cell-depleted T cells, or PBMCs supplied cDNA or gDNA.

This table comes from immunoSEQ multiplex PCR, and its TCRdb copy is limited to in-frame clones, with some not included. The repertoire holds about 200,000 clones, with about 85% as singletons. V lost 1 base, J lost 0 bases, and 9 bases lay in between. Germline V gene data show CDR1 as LNHNV and CDR2 as YYDKDF (reference sequence). The CDR3 is made up of 15 amino acids. The sample comprised peripheral blood. This chain joins TRBV15 and TRBJ2-5; a weak D match, TRBD1 (6 bases). This sequence was found in an elderly woman with acute or convalescent COVID-19. This CDR3 is CATSRGRGYQETQYF. CDR3 DNA sequence: TGTGCCACCAGCAGAGGTAGGGGGTACCAAGAGACCCAGTACTTC.